A selection of T cell receptor beta chains follows, all from one sample in a study of OX40 agonist ivuxolimab in advanced cancers. The data were produced by immunoSEQ multiplex PCR, yet TCRdb's version contains in-frame clones alone and is incomplete. Of around 150,000 clones listed, under 95% are singletons. The sequencing used CD4+ or CD8+ T cells sorted from blood, collected in a trial of the OX40 agonist ivuxolimab. Source of these receptors: an adult with an advanced solid tumor such as melanoma, head and neck, liver or kidney cancer. CDR3s include the opening cysteine and the closing phenylalanine or tryptophan. Each record gives: J gene, V gene, CDR3 protein.

TRBJ1-3 TRBV7-2 CASSFSAGANSGNTIYF
TRBJ1-1 TRBV14 CASSPIRTGASEAFF
TRBJ2-7 TRBV14 CASSPGQAIPTYEQYF
TRBJ1-1 TRBV4-3 CASSQDAIRDRVTEAFF
TRBJ2-5 TRBV5-1 CASSAGTGGQETQYF
TRBJ2-1 TRBV15 CATSRDNPRGTYNEQFF
TRBJ2-2 TRBV7-7 CASSASPGTGLTGELFF
TRBJ2-7 TRBV19 CASTNRDRGAYEQYF
TRBJ1-4 TRBV7-8 CASSPPGARAEKLFF
TRBJ2-3 TRBV6-1 CARGDRFNSTDTQYF
TRBJ1-4 TRBV12-5 CAESREPEREKLFF
TRBJ1-4 TRBV6-1 CASSRTASNEKLFF
TRBJ2-7 TRBV5-1 CASSLGQDQRDEQYF
TRBJ2-3 TRBV9 CASSSASGGARDTQYF
TRBJ2-2 TRBV7-3 CASSPGAGYTGELFF
TRBJ1-1 TRBV11-3 CASSFAKNTEAFF
TRBJ2-7 TRBV11-2 CASTSVRRGPTSSYEQYF
TRBJ2-7 TRBV18 CASSPPGHPYEQYF
TRBJ2-1 TRBV4-3 CASSQDHRGGRGNEQFF
TRBJ2-1 TRBV5-8 CASSFGTAGGHEQFF
TRBJ1-2 TRBV11-2 CASSPSAGIHGYTF
TRBJ2-7 TRBV10-3 CAISRGPSYEQYF
TRBJ2-1 TRBV28 CASSYQGDNEQFF
TRBJ1-5 TRBV5-1 CASSLGSGNQPQHF
TRBJ2-3 TRBV6-5 CASRRTATSTDTQYF
TRBJ2-3 TRBV2 CASSDRLTTQYF
TRBJ2-5 TRBV11-3 CASSLGEQETQYF
TRBJ1-1 TRBV7-9 CASSPGGGDTEAFF
TRBJ2-1 TRBV6-5 CASGRITSQFF
TRBJ2-7 TRBV7-2 CASTRLTNYEQYF